This T cell receptor beta chain came from a study of a mutant IDH1 vaccine in newly diagnosed glioma. The sample's time point: baseline, week 1 (first vaccination visit). Treatment meaning: pre-vaccination baseline after standard-of-care therapy. Libraries were prepared by immunoSEQ multiplex PCR; TCRdb keeps only in-frame clonotypes and omits some of them. This table has fewer than 100,000 clones, 80% to 90% appearing once. Germline CDR1 reads SGHRS; CDR2 reads YFSETQ. V was pared by 2 bases and J by 5 bases, with 10 bases between. The CDR3 extends over 13 amino acids. This TCR came from a woman in her 50s with glioma. The V gene is TRBV5-1, the J gene TRBJ2-5; D possibly corresponds to TRBD1 (5 bases). Specimen: PBMCs, collected from a glioma patient treated with radiotherapy, temozolomide or both. CDR3 in amino acids: CASSFDAGETQYF. CDR3 coding DNA: TGCGCCAGCAGCTTCGACGCAGGGGAGACCCAGTACTTC.